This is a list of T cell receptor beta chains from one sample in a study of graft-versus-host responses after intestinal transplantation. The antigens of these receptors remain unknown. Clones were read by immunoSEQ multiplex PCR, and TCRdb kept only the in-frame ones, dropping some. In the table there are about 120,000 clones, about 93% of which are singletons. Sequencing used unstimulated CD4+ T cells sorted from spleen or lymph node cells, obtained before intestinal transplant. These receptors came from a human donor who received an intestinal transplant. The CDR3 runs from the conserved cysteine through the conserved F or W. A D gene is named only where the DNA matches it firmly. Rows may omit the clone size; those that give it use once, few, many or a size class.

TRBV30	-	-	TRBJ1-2	TGTGCCTGGAGTCCCCTGGGCTATGGCTACACCTTC	CAWSPLGYGYTF
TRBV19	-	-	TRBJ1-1	TGTGCCAGTAGCCGAGAAGGCAGGGGATCTGAAGCTTTCTTT	CASSREGRGSEAFF
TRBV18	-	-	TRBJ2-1	TGTGCCAGCTCACCGCAGAATGAGCAGTTCTTC	CASSPQNEQFF
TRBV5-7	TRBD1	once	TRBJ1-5	TGTGCCAGCAGCTCGACTGCAGGGGGTTCGGAGAATAGCAATCAGCCCCAGCATTTT	CASSSTAGGSENSNQPQHF
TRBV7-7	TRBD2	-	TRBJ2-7	TGTGCTAGCAGCTTATCTGGGAGGGGCGAGCAGTACTTC	CASSLSGRGEQYF
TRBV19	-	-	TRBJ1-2	TGTGCCAGTAGTAGGACGGGCCAGAGAGGCTACACCTTC	CASSRTGQRGYTF
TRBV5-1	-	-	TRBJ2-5	TGCGCCAGCCTCCAAGAGAGGACCCAGTACTTC	CASLQERTQYF
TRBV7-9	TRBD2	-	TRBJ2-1	TGTGCCAGCAGCCGAGCGGGACTTTTCCGGGGATCCTACAATGAGCAGTTCTTC	CASSRAGLFRGSYNEQFF
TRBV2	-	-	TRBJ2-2	TGTGCCAGCAGTGAACTAGGGTTGGACACCGGGGAGCTGTTTTTT	CASSELGLDTGELFF
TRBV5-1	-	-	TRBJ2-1	TGCGCCAGCAGCCGGGGGCGAGTGGATGAGCAGTTCTTC	CASSRGRVDEQFF
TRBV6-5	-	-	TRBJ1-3	TGTGCCAGCAGTTGGGGTACAGGATCTGGAAACACCATATATTTT	CASSWGTGSGNTIYF
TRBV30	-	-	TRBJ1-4	TGTGCCTGGAGTGTACAGGGTACTAATGAAAAACTGTTTTTT	CAWSVQGTNEKLFF
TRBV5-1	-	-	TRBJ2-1	TGCGCCAGCAGCTTGGGATCGGCGAGCAATGAGCAGTTCTTC	CASSLGSASNEQFF
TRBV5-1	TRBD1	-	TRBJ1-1	TGCGCCAGCAGCTCCCAGGGGGACACTGAAGCTTTCTTT	CASSSQGDTEAFF
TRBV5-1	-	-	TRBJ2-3	TGCGCCAGCAGCCTGGGCGGCCCCACAGATACGCAGTATTTT	CASSLGGPTDTQYF
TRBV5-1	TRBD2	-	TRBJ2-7	TGCGCCAGCAGCTTGGGGCGGGAGATCCACGAGCAGTACTTC	CASSLGREIHEQYF
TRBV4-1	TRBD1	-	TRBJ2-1	TGCGCCAGCAGCCGCGGGACAGGGGAAGGGAATGAGCAGTTCTTC	CASSRGTGEGNEQFF
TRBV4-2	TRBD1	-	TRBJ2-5	TGTGCCAGCAGCCAAGAAGGGACAGGGGTGGCGGAGACCCAGTACTTC	CASSQEGTGVAETQYF
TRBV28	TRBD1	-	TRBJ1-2	TGTGCCAGCAGTTTTTTTGGGGACAGTAACTATGGCTACACCTTC	CASSFFGDSNYGYTF
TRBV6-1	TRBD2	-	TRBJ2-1	TGTGCCAGCAGTGTCGGACTAGCGGGGTCCTACAATGAGCAGTTCTTC	CASSVGLAGSYNEQFF
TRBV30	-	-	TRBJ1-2	TGTGCCTGGAGTAAACAGTACTATGGCTACACCTTC	CAWSKQYYGYTF
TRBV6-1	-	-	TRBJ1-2	TGTGCCAGCAGTGAACGGAGCAGGGCGAACTATGGCTACACCTTC	CASSERSRANYGYTF